The 8 T cell receptor beta chains in this list originate from one sample, sequenced in a study of T cell repertoires in cytomegalovirus infection. No antigen has been assigned to these receptors. Via MiXCR, TCRdb re-called the reads, giving one row per CDR3 protein. In the table there are 450,000 to 600,000 distinct CDR3 sequences, roughly 46% of which are singletons. The specimen was cultured PBMCs, collected from culture after CMV antigen stimulation. These receptor sequences come from a human donor in good health (CMV status not recorded). Some clones in this sample may be carry-over from other donors' samples.

This chain joins TRBV20-1 and TRBJ1-5; 7 bases match TRBD1. The CDR3 totals 14 residues. The germline CDR1 and CDR2 sequences are DFQATT and SNEGSKA (reference sequence). Trimming cost V 6 bases and J 8 bases; bases outside gene matches: 13. The CDR3, as DNA: TGCAGTGCCCTAGAGCAGGGGGGGGGGGAGCCCCAGCATTTT. Protein: CSALEQGGGEPQHF.

The chain couples TRBV12-3 or TRBV12-4 to TRBJ1-4; 8 bases agree with TRBD1. The CDR3 has 14 residues. The trim removed 5 bases at V and 7 bases at J, leaving 6 bases unmatched. CDR3 sequence reads: CASSPRTGSEKLFF. CDR3 sequence (DNA): TGTGCCAGCAGTCCCCGGACAGGGAGTGAAAAACTGTTTTTT.

The chain uses TRBV11-1 and TRBJ1-2; D gene ambiguous. The CDR3 is 14 amino acids. Trimming left V 1 base short and J 4 bases short, with 10 bases between. The germline gives CDR1 SGHAT, CDR2 FQDESV (reference sequence). This CDR3 reads CASSLGTAVYGYTF. In nucleotides, the CDR3 is TGTGCCAGCAGCTTAGGTACGGCGGTCTATGGCTACACCTTC.

In this sample, this clonotype turned up a few times. This sequence joins TRBV20-1 and TRBJ1-1, with TRBD1 as a possible D gene (6 bases). V dropped 6 bases and J dropped 11 bases, with 22 bases sitting between them. CDR1 and CDR2 from the germline V gene are DFQATT and SNEGSKA (reference sequence). The CDR3 has 13 amino acids. In DNA form, the CDR3 reads TGCAGTGCAATCGACAGGAACTATGTTTCCGCTTTCTTT. As protein: CSAIDRNYVSAFF.

This clonotype was seen a few times. DNA of the CDR3: TGTGCCAGCAGCCCTCGGACAGGGATAACCTACGAGCAGTACTTC. Its protein product is CASSPRTGITYEQYF. The chain carries TRBV7-9 and TRBJ2-7; 8 bases align to TRBD1. Trimming cost V 5 bases and J 2 bases; bases outside gene matches: 8. The CDR3 has 15 residues. The germline CDR1 and CDR2 sequences are SEHNR and FQNEAQ (reference sequence).

This clonotype was observed a few times. The J gene is TRBJ1-5, the V gene TRBV7-2; 9 nucleotides agree with TRBD1. V lost 6 bases, J lost 6 bases, and 9 bases stayed unmatched. Germline CDR1 SGHTA, CDR2 FQGNSA. The CDR3 is 15 residues long. CDR3 bases: TGTGCCAGCAGTCCGGGACAGGGAGCTGTTCAGCCCCAGCATTTT. It yields the protein CASSPGQGAVQPQHF.

This clonotype occurred a few times. The junction departs from the called germline gene at one end, perhaps through a read error. V usage is TRBV7-9 and J usage is TRBJ2-4; D is unclear. CDR1 is SEHNR, CDR2 FQNEAQ, per germline (reference sequence). The CDR3 sequence is 14 residues long. The CDR3, as DNA: TGTGCCAGCAGCTTAGAGGCAGTTTCGGCTCGAGTACTTTTC. It specifies CASSLEAVSARVLF.

This clonotype turned up a few times. The rearrangement links TRBV15 to TRBJ2-7; 13 nucleotides align to TRBD2. CDR3 size: 19 residues. V lost 4 bases, J lost 7 bases, and 19 bases stayed unmatched. Looked up from germline, CDR1 is LNHNV and CDR2 is YYDKDF (reference sequence). The CDR3 region is CATSTLRLAGGRDFWEQYF. The DNA for the CDR3 is TGTGCCACCAGCACACTAAGACTAGCGGGAGGCCGGGATTTTTGGGAGCAGTACTTC.